The sequence of this TCR beta chain was determined in a study of T cell repertoires in ileal Crohn's disease. Study background: About half of patients got postoperative therapy: 11 thiopurines, approximately 17 anti-TNF.

A note on this clone: Its matching antigen is unknown.

Regarding time point: inflamed ileum from the surgical specimen. The CDR3 sequence is 19 residues long. The ends lost 6 bases at V and 4 bases at J; junction bases unmatched: 17. CDR1 is SEHNR and CDR2 is FQNEAQ in the germline V gene (reference sequence). The method was immunoSEQ multiplex PCR; TCRdb's version includes in-frame clones alone and lacks a portion of them. This sample carries a few thousand clones, about 85% of them seen once, and the ten largest clones take 6.5% to 8%. Study-wide findings and caveats: High-frequency clones were more common in sorted CD8 than CD4 cells.

Sequencing used ileal tissue. The chain joins TRBV7-9 to TRBJ2-1, with 11 nucleotides matching TRBD2. The receptor's source is an adult with Crohn's disease. The CDR3 is CASRHILRLSGRGYNEQFF. The DNA for the CDR3 is TGTGCCAGCAGGCACATCTTACGGCTTAGCGGGAGGGGATACAATGAGCAGTTCTTC.